The TCR beta chain under discussion was sequenced for a study of OX40 agonist ivuxolimab in advanced cancers. Study-wide results and limits: In the 0.1 to 3.0 mg/kg range, CD4+ and CD8+ blood T cells had expanded clonally by week 6.

Of note for this clone: What it binds is not known.

Sequencing used immunoSEQ multiplex PCR; TCRdb keeps in-frame clones, though not all of them. The sample comprises 55,000 to 90,000 clones, just over 85% of which are singletons, and 2% to 2.5% rests with the top ten. The clonotype originates from an adult with an advanced solid tumor such as melanoma, head and neck, liver or kidney cancer. The sample here was CD4+ or CD8+ T cells sorted from blood, taken in a trial of the OX40 agonist ivuxolimab.

CDR3 DNA sequence: TGTGCCAGCAGCCCTACAGGGGGCAATCAGCCCCAGCATTTT. This gives the protein CASSPTGGNQPQHF. The chain combines TRBV11-3 with TRBJ1-5, with 7 bases fitting TRBD1. Unmatched junction bases numbered 3, after V lost 5 bases and J lost 2 bases. The CDR3 is 14 amino acids. CDR1 and CDR2 from the germline V gene are SGHNT and YENEEA.